Each of the 8 T cell receptor beta chains below was sequenced from the same sample in a study of beta chain features in type 1 diabetes. Findings and caveats of the study: The study found moderately but significantly shorter TCRB CDR3s in all four CD4+ subsets of Type 1 diabetes patients.

For these receptors, no antigen is known. The isolated RNA, all of it, was reverse transcribed, so expressed TCRB transcripts were what got sequenced. Sequencing was performed with immunoSEQ multiplex PCR; in TCRdb, only in-frame clones are kept and a portion is missing. The sample has around 650,000 clones; roughly 12% are singletons. Sequenced input: naive CD4+ T cells from blood. The receptors originated from a man aged 25 to 45 with type 1 diabetes.

The V gene is TRBV7-2, the J gene TRBJ2-5; TRBD2 might be the D (5 bases). The CDR3 spans 16 residues. V was clipped by 5 bases and J by 4 bases, with 20 bases between them. Germline V gene data show CDR1 as SGHTA and CDR2 as FQGNSA. The chain's CDR3 is CASSPEGTWPGETQYF. The CDR3 DNA follows: TGTGCCAGCAGCCCCGAGGGCACCTGGCCTGGAGAGACCCAGTACTTC.

This clone was seen more than once but under ten times. The chain is built from TRBV6-1 and TRBJ2-3; 9 bases fit TRBD1. Germline V CDR1 and CDR2: MNHNS, SASEGT. The CDR3 runs to 15 residues. With V trimmed by 2 bases and J by 8 bases, 8 bases remained unmatched. This CDR3 reads CASSEIQGAQSTQYF. As DNA, the CDR3 is TGTGCCAGCAGTGAAATACAGGGGGCGCAAAGTACGCAGTATTTT.

This clone was observed a few times. The gene calls are TRBV11-2 and TRBJ2-1, with a tentative D call TRBD2 (5 bases). The CDR3 sequence is 16 residues long. Per the germline V gene, CDR1 is SGHAT and CDR2 is FQNNGV. Trimming took 1 base from V and 0 from J, leaving 10 bases between them. This CDR3 is CASSLGGSFSYNEQFF. DNA of the CDR3: TGTGCCAGCAGCTTAGGAGGGAGCTTCTCCTACAATGAGCAGTTCTTC.

The rearrangement links TRBV5-8 to TRBJ2-2, with 9 positions matching TRBD1. With 4 bases clipped from V and 9 bases from J, the junction kept 7 bases outside the gene matches. CDR1 is SGHTS, CDR2 YDEGEE, per germline. The CDR3 is 14 amino acids. CDR3 DNA sequence: TGTGCCAGCAGCCCGGGACAGGGATCCCGGGAGCTGTTTTTT. It codes for CASSPGQGSRELFF. The complete variable domain, with remaining parts taken from reference TRBV5-8 and TRBJ2-2, reads EAGVTQSPTHLIKTRGQQATLRCSPISGHTSVYWYQQALGLGLQFLLWYDEGEERNRGNFPPRFSGRQFPNYSSELNVNALELEDSALYLCASSPGQGSRELFFGEGSRLTVL.

The V gene is TRBV7-2, the J gene TRBJ1-5; D not certain. Germline CDR1 and CDR2: SGHTA and FQGNSA. The V end was cut by 5 bases, the J end by 4 bases, with 9 bases between. CDR3 length: 13 residues. The CDR3 loop reads CASSPQENQPQHF. The CDR3 DNA is TGTGCCAGCAGCCCCCAGGAAAATCAGCCCCAGCATTTT.

This chain links TRBV7-9 with TRBJ2-7; TRBD1 aligns across 8 bases. After removal of 5 bases from V and 4 bases from J, the junction contained 10 bases not matched to a gene. This CDR3 comprises 15 residues. Germline V gives CDR1 SEHNR, CDR2 FQNEAQ (reference sequence). The CDR3 DNA reads as TGTGCCAGCAGCGTACTAAGTCAGGGGGCATACGAGCAGTACTTC. Its translation is CASSVLSQGAYEQYF.

This clone was counted a few times. The chain employs TRBV9 and TRBJ2-3, with TRBD2 identical over 8 bases. Germline CDR1 SGDLS, CDR2 YYNGEE. With V trimmed by 4 bases and J by 4 bases, 17 bases remained unmatched. This CDR3 region has 18 residues. This CDR3 is CASSPRFRLAIVPDTQYF. CDR3 coding DNA: TGTGCCAGCAGCCCTCGGTTTAGACTAGCGATAGTTCCAGATACGCAGTATTTT.

The genes are TRBV6-6 and TRBJ2-7; 8 nucleotides align to TRBD1. Germline CDR1 MNHNY, CDR2 SVGAGI (reference sequence). The CDR3 length is 15 residues. V shed 5 bases, J shed 2 bases, and the junction held 8 bases outside the gene matches. For the CDR3, the DNA is TGTGCCAGCAGTAACGGTCCGGGACAGGCCTACGAGCAGTACTTC. Its protein is CASSNGPGQAYEQYF.